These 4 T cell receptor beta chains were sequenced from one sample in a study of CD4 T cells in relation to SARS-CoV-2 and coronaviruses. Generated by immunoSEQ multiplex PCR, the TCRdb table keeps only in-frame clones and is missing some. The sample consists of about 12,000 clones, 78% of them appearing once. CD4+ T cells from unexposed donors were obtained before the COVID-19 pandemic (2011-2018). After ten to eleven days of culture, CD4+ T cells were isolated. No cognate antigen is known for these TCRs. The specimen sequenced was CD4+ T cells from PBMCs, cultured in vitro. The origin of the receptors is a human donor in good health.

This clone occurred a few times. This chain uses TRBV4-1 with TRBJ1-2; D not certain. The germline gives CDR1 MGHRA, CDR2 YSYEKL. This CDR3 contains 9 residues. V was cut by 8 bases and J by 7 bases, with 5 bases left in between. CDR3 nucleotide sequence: TGCGCCAGCGGCTCTGGCTACACCTTC. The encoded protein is CASGSGYTF.

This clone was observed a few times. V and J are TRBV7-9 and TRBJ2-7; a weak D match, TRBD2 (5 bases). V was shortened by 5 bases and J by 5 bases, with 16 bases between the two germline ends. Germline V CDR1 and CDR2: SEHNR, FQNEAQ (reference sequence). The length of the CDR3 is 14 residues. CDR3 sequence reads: CASSPAPTSDEQYF. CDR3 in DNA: TGTGCCAGCAGCCCCGCCCCAACTAGTGACGAGCAGTACTTC.

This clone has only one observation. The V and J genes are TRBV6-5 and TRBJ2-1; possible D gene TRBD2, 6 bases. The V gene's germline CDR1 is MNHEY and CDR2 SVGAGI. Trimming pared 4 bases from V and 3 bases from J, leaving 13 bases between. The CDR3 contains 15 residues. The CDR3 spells CASSSFAGSYNEQFF. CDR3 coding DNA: TGTGCCAGCAGTTCTTTCGCGGGAAGCTACAATGAGCAGTTCTTC.

Written as DNA, the CDR3 is TGTGCCAGCAGCCTTCCCCTCATAGCGGGAGAAGGCGATGAGCAGTTCTTC. Its translation: CASSLPLIAGEGDEQFF. The chain uses TRBV3-1 (or the pseudogene TRBV3-2) and TRBJ2-1, with TRBD2 identical over 9 bases. The CDR3 spans 17 residues. Germline V CDR1 and CDR2: LGHDT, YNNKEL (reference sequence). The V and J ends lost 4 bases and 8 bases, in that order; junction bases with no gene match: 15.